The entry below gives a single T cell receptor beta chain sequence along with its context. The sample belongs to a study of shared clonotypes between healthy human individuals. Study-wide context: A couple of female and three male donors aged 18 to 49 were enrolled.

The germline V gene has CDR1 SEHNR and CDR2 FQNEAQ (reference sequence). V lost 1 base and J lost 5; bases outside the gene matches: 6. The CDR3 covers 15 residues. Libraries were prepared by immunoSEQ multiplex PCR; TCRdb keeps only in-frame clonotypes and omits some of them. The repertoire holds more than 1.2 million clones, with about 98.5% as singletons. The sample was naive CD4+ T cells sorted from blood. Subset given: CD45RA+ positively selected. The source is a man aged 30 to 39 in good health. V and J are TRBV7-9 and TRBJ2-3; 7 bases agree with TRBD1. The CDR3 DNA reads TGTGCCAGCAGCTTAGGTGACAGGGAAGAAGATACGCAGTATTTT. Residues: CASSLGDREEDTQYF.